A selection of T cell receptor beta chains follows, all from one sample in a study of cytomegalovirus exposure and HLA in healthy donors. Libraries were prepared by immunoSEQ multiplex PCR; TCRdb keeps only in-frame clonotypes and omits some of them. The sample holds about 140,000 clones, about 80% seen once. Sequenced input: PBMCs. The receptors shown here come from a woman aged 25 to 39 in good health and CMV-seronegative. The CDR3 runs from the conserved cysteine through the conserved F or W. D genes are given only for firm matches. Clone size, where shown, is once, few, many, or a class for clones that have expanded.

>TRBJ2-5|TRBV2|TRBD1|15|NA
CASSKDRGFQETQYF
TGTGCCAGCAGTAAAGACAGGGGTTTTCAAGAGACCCAGTACTTC
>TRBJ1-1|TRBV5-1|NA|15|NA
CASSWRLGGDTEAFF
TGCGCCAGCAGCTGGCGTTTGGGAGGGGACACTGAAGCTTTCTTT
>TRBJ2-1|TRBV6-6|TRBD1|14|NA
CASSYSRTGHEQFF
TGTGCCAGCAGTTACTCCCGGACAGGGCATGAGCAGTTCTTC
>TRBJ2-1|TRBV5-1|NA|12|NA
CASSPGVDEQFF
TGCGCCAGCAGCCCTGGAGTAGATGAGCAGTTCTTC
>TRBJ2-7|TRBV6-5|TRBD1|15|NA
CASSSGTASNYEQYF
TGTGCCAGCAGTTCCGGGACAGCATCTAACTACGAGCAGTACTTC
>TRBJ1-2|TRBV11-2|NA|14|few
CASSLEPGSYGYTF
TGTGCCAGCAGCTTAGAGCCGGGTTCCTATGGCTACACCTTC
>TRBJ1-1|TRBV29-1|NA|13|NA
CSVLPREGTEAFF
TGCAGCGTTCTACCACGGGAAGGTACTGAAGCTTTCTTT
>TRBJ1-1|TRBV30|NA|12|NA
CAWGIVGTVAFF
TGTGCCTGGGGGATAGTCGGGACTGTGGCTTTCTTT
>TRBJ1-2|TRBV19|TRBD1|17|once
CASSPGQGLPGDYGYTF
TGTGCCAGTAGTCCGGGACAGGGCTTGCCGGGGGATTATGGCTACACCTTC
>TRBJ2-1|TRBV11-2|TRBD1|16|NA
CASSQRQGQSYNEQFF
TGTGCCAGCAGCCAAAGACAGGGGCAATCCTACAATGAGCAGTTCTTC
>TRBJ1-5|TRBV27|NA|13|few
CASRARGSQPQHF
TGTGCCAGCAGGGCCCGGGGGTCTCAGCCCCAGCATTTT
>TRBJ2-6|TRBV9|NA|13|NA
CASGSSGANVLTF
TGTGCCAGCGGCTCCTCTGGGGCCAACGTCCTGACTTTC
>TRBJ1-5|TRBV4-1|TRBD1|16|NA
CASSQETDRDNQPQHF
TGCGCCAGCAGCCAGGAGACCGACAGGGACAATCAGCCCCAGCATTTT
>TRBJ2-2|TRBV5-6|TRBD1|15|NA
CASSLRQGDTGELFF
TGTGCCAGCAGCTTACGGCAGGGGGACACCGGGGAGCTGTTTTTT
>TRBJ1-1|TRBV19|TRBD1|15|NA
CASSTTGQRNTEAFF
TGTGCCAGTAGTACTACGGGACAGAGAAACACTGAAGCTTTCTTT
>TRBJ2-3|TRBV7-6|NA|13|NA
CASSLLSLDTQYF
TGTGCCAGCAGCTTATTGTCCCTAGATACGCAGTATTTT
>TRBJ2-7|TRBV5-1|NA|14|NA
CASSLAAGTYEQYF
TGCGCCAGCAGCTTGGCGGCAGGGACCTACGAGCAGTACTTC
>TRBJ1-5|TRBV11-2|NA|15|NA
CASSLRGLGDQPQHF
TGTGCCAGCAGCTTACGGGGTTTAGGTGATCAGCCCCAGCATTTT
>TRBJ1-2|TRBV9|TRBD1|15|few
CASSVGGQGNYGYTF
TGTGCCAGCAGCGTAGGGGGACAGGGTAACTATGGCTACACCTTC
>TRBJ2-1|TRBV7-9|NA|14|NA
CASSLGTSINEQFF
TGTGCCAGCAGCTTAGGCACTAGTATAAATGAGCAGTTCTTC
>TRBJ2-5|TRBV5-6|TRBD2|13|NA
CASSKAGGETQYF
TGTGCCAGCAGCAAGGCCGGGGGGGAGACCCAGTACTTC
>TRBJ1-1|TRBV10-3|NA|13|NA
CAISPGLTTEAFF
TGTGCCATCAGTCCGGGATTAACCACTGAAGCTTTCTTT
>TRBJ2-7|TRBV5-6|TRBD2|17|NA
CASSGGGVAGDSYEQYF
TGTGCCAGCAGCGGAGGGGGTGTAGCGGGGGACTCCTACGAGCAGTACTTC
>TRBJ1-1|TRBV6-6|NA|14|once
CASHQGHTNTEAFF
TGTGCCAGCCATCAAGGACATACGAACACTGAAGCTTTCTTT
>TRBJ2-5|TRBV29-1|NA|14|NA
CSVEKGVGKETQYF
TGCAGCGTTGAAAAGGGAGTGGGTAAAGAGACCCAGTACTTC
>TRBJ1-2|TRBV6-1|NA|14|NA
CASSDLAGLYGYTF
TGTGCCAGCAGTGACCTAGCGGGCCTCTACGGCTACACCTTC
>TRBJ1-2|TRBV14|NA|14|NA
CASSPRVNNGGYTF
TGTGCCAGCAGCCCCCGGGTCAATAACGGTGGCTACACCTTC
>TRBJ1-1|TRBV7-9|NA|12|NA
CASSSYEGLAFF
TGTGCCAGCAGCTCCTACGAGGGACTAGCTTTCTTT
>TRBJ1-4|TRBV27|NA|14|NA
CASSDRRWSEKLFF
TGTGCCAGCAGCGACAGACGTTGGAGTGAAAAACTGTTTTTT
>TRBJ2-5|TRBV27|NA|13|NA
CASSPDSQETQYF
TGTGCCAGCAGTCCGGACAGCCAAGAGACCCAGTACTTC
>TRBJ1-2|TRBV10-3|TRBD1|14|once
CAIRGDRGSYGYTF
TGTGCCATCAGGGGGGACAGGGGGAGTTATGGCTACACCTTC
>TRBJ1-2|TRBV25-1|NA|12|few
CASSAPRAGYTF
TGTGCCAGCAGTGCTCCGCGGGCTGGCTACACCTTC
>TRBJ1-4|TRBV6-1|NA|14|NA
CASSPLTRNEKLFF
TGTGCCAGCAGCCCTCTGACAAGGAATGAAAAACTGTTTTTT
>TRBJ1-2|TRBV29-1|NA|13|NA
CSVEDRGKYGYTF
TGCAGCGTTGAAGATCGGGGAAAGTATGGCTACACCTTC
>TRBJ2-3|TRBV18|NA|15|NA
CASSPGGTSTDTQYF
TGTGCCAGCTCACCCGGGGGTACTAGCACAGATACGCAGTATTTT
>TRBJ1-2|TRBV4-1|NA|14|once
CASSQGQDEGGYTF
TGCGCCAGCAGCCAAGGACAGGATGAAGGTGGCTACACCTTC
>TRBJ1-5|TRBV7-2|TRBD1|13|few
CASSLDRDQPQHF
TGTGCCAGCAGCTTGGACAGGGATCAGCCCCAGCATTTT
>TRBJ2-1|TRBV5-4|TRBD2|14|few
CASSLGLADNEQFF
TGTGCCAGCAGCTTGGGACTAGCCGACAATGAGCAGTTCTTC
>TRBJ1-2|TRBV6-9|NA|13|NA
CASGQGGGYGYTF
TGTGCCAGCGGTCAAGGGGGTGGCTATGGCTACACCTTC
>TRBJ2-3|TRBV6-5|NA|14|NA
CASSEEAGGDTQYF
TGTGCCAGCAGCGAGGAGGCAGGTGGAGATACGCAGTATTTT
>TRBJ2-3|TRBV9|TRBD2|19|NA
CASSVVGSSGGALTDTQYF
TGTGCCAGCAGCGTAGTAGGGTCTAGCGGGGGGGCCCTCACAGATACGCAGTATTTT
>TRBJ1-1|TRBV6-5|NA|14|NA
CASSITQGFAEAFF
TGTGCCAGCAGCATTACCCAGGGGTTCGCTGAAGCTTTCTTT
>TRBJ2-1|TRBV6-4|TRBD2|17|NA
CASSDSGLAGGKPEQFF
TGTGCCAGCAGTGACTCGGGACTAGCGGGGGGGAAGCCTGAGCAGTTCTTC